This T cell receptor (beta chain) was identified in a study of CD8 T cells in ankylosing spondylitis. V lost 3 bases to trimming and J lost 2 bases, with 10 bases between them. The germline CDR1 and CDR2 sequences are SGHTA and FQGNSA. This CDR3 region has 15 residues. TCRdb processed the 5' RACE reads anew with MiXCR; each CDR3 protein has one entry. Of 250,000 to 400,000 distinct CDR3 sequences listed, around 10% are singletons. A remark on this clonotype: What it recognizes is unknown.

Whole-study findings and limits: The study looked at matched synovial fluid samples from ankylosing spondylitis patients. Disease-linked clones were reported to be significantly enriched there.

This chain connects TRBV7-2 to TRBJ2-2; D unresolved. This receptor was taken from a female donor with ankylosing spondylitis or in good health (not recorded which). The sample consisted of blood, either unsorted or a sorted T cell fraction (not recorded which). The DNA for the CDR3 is TGTGCCAGCAGCTTTTTTGCGCTTAACACCGGGGAGCTGTTTTTT. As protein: CASSFFALNTGELFF.